These 30 T cell receptor beta chains were sequenced from one sample in a study of cytomegalovirus exposure and HLA in healthy donors. 13 Jbeta primers and 60 Vbeta primers were used for the PCR. The repertoire was sequenced with immunoSEQ multiplex PCR; TCRdb's copy has only in-frame clones and lacks some. The data contain more than 200,000 clones, about 75% of them singletons. Sequenced: PBMCs. Source of these receptors: a male donor in good health and CMV-seronegative.

The V call is TRBV7-3, the J call TRBJ2-7, with a possible D match to TRBD2 (6 bases). The CDR3 is 13 residues long. The germline V and J ends were trimmed by 5 bases and 3 bases, with 11 bases remaining between them. Germline CDR1 reads SGHTA; CDR2 reads FQGTGA. DNA for the CDR3: TGTGCCAGCAGCCGGGACTCCGACTACGAGCAGTACTTC. It codes for CASSRDSDYEQYF. The full variable domain, rest sourced from reference TRBV7-3 and TRBJ2-7, is GAGVSQTPSNKVTEKGKYVELRCDPISGHTALYWYRQSLGQGPEFLIYFQGTGAADDSGLPNDRFFAVRPEGSVSTLKIQRTERGDSAVYLCASSRDSDYEQYFGPGTRLTVT.

The rearrangement joins TRBV5-4 to TRBJ1-1; D gene uncertain. The CDR3 consists of 12 residues. V was shortened by 0 bases and J by 11 bases, with 11 bases between the two germline ends. The V gene's germline CDR1 is SGHNT and CDR2 YYREEE (reference sequence). CDR3 DNA sequence: TGTGCCAGCAGCTTGGCTAGGTCGAAGGCTTTCTTT. Translated: CASSLARSKAFF.

This chain uses TRBV27 with TRBJ1-2, with no clear D. The CDR3 is 13 residues long. Trimming removed 1 base from V and 8 bases from J, with 11 bases in between. Germline V gives CDR1 MNHEY, CDR2 SMNVEV (reference sequence). CDR3 amino acids: CASSLFREGGYTF. The CDR3 DNA sequence: TGTGCCAGCAGTTTATTTCGGGAGGGAGGCTACACCTTC.

The chain employs TRBV7-7 and TRBJ2-7; a weak D match, TRBD2 (6 bases). V shed 1 base and J shed 5 bases, with 12 bases lying between them. CDR1 and CDR2 (germline): SSHAT, FNYEAQ (reference sequence). This CDR3 has 14 amino acids. This CDR3 reads CASSLGGPGDEQYF. CDR3 DNA sequence: TGTGCCAGCAGCTTAGGAGGCCCGGGGGACGAGCAGTACTTC.

On this clone itself: One end of the junction varies from germline; a read error may be responsible. This chain uses TRBV7-9 with TRBJ2-2, with D maybe TRBD1 (6 bases). Germline CDR1 and CDR2: SEHNR and FQNEAQ (reference sequence). The CDR3 is 15 residues long. Written as DNA, the CDR3 is TGTTCCAGCAGCCCGCCCGGACAGAGCACCGGGGAGCTGTTTTTT. Amino acids: CSSSPPGQSTGELFF.

The chain employs TRBV19 and TRBJ2-1; TRBD1 agrees at 10 bases. This CDR3 has 15 residues. Trimming at V came to 4 bases and at J to 8 bases, leaving 8 bases not matched to a gene. CDR1 and CDR2 (germline): LNHDA, SQIVND (reference sequence). The CDR3 DNA reads TGTGCCAGTAGTACGACAGGGGGCCGCTCCCATGAGCAGTTCTTC. This encodes CASSTTGGRSHEQFF. The full variable domain, rest sourced from reference TRBV19 and TRBJ2-1, is DGGITQSPKYLFRKEGQNVTLSCEQNLNHDAMYWYRQDPGQGLRLIYYSQIVNDFQKGDIAEGYSVSREKKESFPLTVTSAQKNPTAFYLCASSTTGGRSHEQFFGPGTRLTVL.

The chain combines TRBV14 with TRBJ2-7; D ambiguous. Germline values: CDR1 SGHDN, CDR2 FVKESK. Trimming removed 0 bases from V and 0 bases from J, with 6 bases in between. This CDR3 is built from 14 residues. CDR3 DNA sequence: TGTGCCAGCAGCCAAGACGCGAACTCCTACGAGCAGTACTTC. Its protein is CASSQDANSYEQYF.

The chain recombines TRBV5-4 with TRBJ1-4, with D possibly being TRBD1 (5 bases). V shed 4 bases and J shed 3 bases, with 13 bases lying between them. Germline V gives CDR1 SGHNT, CDR2 YYREEE (reference sequence). CDR3 length equals 15 residues. CDR3 sequence (DNA): TGTGCCAGCAGCGCCGCAGGGCCTGCTAATGAAAAACTGTTTTTT. Translated, it gives CASSAAGPANEKLFF.

The chain uses TRBV9 and TRBJ2-7, with 7 bases fitting TRBD1. Trimming removed 4 bases from V and 6 bases from J; junction bases left unmatched: 10. There are 14 residues in the CDR3. The V gene's germline CDR1 is SGDLS and CDR2 YYNGEE. The CDR3 coding sequence is TGTGCCAGCAGCTCCCAGACAGGGCAAACCGAGCAGTACTTC. Protein sequence: CASSSQTGQTEQYF.

A single count supports this clone. The chain carries TRBV7-2 and TRBJ2-3; the match to TRBD1 covers 8 bases. This CDR3 region has 16 residues. CDR1 is SGHTA, CDR2 FQGNSA, per germline. Unmatched junction bases numbered 5, after V lost 1 base and J lost 2 bases. This chain's CDR3 is CASSLDRGIDTDTQYF. The CDR3 nucleotides read TGTGCCAGCAGCTTAGACAGGGGGATCGACACAGATACGCAGTATTTT. The full variable domain, with the rest looked up from reference TRBV7-2 and TRBJ2-3, is GAGVSQSPSNKVTEKGKDVELRCDPISGHTALYWYRQSLGQGLEFLIYFQGNSAPDKSGLPSDRFSAERTGGSVSTLTIQRTQQEDSAVYLCASSLDRGIDTDTQYFGPGTRLTVL.

This clone has a single count. J is TRBJ1-2 and V is TRBV7-2; D is ambiguous. Germline loops: CDR1 SGHTA, CDR2 FQGNSA. The CDR3 is 13 residues long. V gave up 11 bases and J gave up 1 base, with 14 bases separating them. CDR3: CASASTFNYGYTF. DNA for the CDR3: TGTGCCTCCGCATCGACATTTAACTATGGCTACACCTTC.

The rearrangement links TRBV9 to TRBJ1-5, with 8 bases lining up with TRBD1. CDR3 size: 16 residues. Trimming removed 3 bases from V and 4 bases from J; junction bases left unmatched: 9. Germline V gives CDR1 SGDLS, CDR2 YYNGEE. CDR3 bases: TGTGCCAGCAGCGCTGGTCAGGGGGCGGAAAATCAGCCCCAGCATTTT. This gives the protein CASSAGQGAENQPQHF.

The chain uses TRBV18 and TRBJ2-2; 8 bases match TRBD1. CDR1 is KGHSH and CDR2 is LQKENI in the germline V gene. Trimming took 6 bases from V and 6 from J; bases not matched to a gene: 15. This CDR3 spans 17 amino acids. CDR3 protein: CASSPGTGIRSSGELFF. CDR3 coding DNA: TGTGCCAGCTCCCCCGGGACAGGAATTCGTAGCTCCGGGGAGCTGTTTTTT.

The V gene is TRBV19, the J gene TRBJ2-1, with 9 bases lining up with TRBD2. Germline V gene sequence: CDR1 LNHDA, CDR2 SQIVND (reference sequence). The CDR3 length is 12 residues. Trimming took 6 bases from V and 6 from J; bases not matched to a gene: 0. The CDR3 here is CASRRGGNEQFF. As DNA, the CDR3 is TGTGCCAGTAGGCGGGGGGGCAATGAGCAGTTCTTC.

The rearrangement uses TRBV15 and TRBJ1-5, with a possible D match to TRBD1 (6 bases). The germline gives CDR1 LNHNV, CDR2 YYDKDF (reference sequence). This CDR3 region has 17 residues. Trimming left V 0 bases short and J 4 bases short, with 16 bases between. The DNA for the CDR3 is TGTGCCACCAGCAGAGATGGTTGGCAGGGGTCAAATCAGCCCCAGCATTTT. This gives the protein CATSRDGWQGSNQPQHF. Together with reference TRBV15 and TRBJ1-5, the CDR3 gives the full variable domain: DAMVIQNPRYQVTQFGKPVTLSCSQTLNHNVMYWYQQKSSQAPKLLFHYYDKDFNNEADTPDNFQSRRPNTSFCFLDIRSPGLGDTAMYLCATSRDGWQGSNQPQHFGDGTRLSIL.

This sequence joins TRBV23-1 and TRBJ1-5, with 10 bases that match TRBD1. TRBV23-1 is designated an ORF whose function remains uncertain. V gave up 3 bases and J gave up 3 bases; unmatched junction bases: 8. The CDR3 has 17 amino acids. The CDR3 protein is CASSHPGTGDPNQPQHF. The CDR3, as DNA: TGCGCCAGCAGTCATCCCGGGACAGGGGATCCCAATCAGCCCCAGCATTTT.

V usage is TRBV7-9 and J usage is TRBJ2-5, with D unresolved. The DNA matches TRBJ2-7 better at its end, which makes the J call doubtful. The CDR3 is 12 residues long. Germline lookup yields CDR1 SEHNR and CDR2 FQNEAQ (reference sequence). CDR3 in DNA: TGTGCCAGCAGCTTCCGTTCCTACGAGCAGTACTTC. This encodes CASSFRSYEQYF.

CDR3 coding DNA: TGTGCCAGCAGCTTAATGTCAGGGTTGGATCAGCCCCAGCATTTT. Its protein product is CASSLMSGLDQPQHF. The V call is TRBV11-2, the J call TRBJ1-5, with D perhaps matching TRBD1 (5 bases). The V gene lost 2 bases and the J gene lost 5 bases, with 13 bases spanning the gap. The germline V gene has CDR1 SGHAT and CDR2 FQNNGV. This CDR3 contains 15 residues.

The chain has TRBV30 and TRBJ1-6; the D is unclear. Between the trimmed V and J ends, which lost 2 bases and 11 bases, there was a span of 22 bases. CDR3 length: 16 residues. Germline V CDR1 and CDR2: GTSNPN, SVGIG (reference sequence). The CDR3 here is CAWSPPELGFWPPLHF. The CDR3 nucleotides read TGTGCCTGGAGTCCCCCGGAGCTTGGCTTTTGGCCACCCCTCCACTTT.

This chain joins TRBV5-1 and TRBJ2-7; 8 nucleotides align to TRBD2. V trimming: 4 bases; J trimming: 2 bases; junction bases outside the gene matches: 8. Germline V lookup: CDR1 SGHRS, CDR2 YFSETQ. This CDR3 is built from 15 residues. The CDR3 is CASSVGLDPTYEQYF. In DNA, the CDR3 is TGCGCCAGCAGCGTGGGACTAGATCCTACCTACGAGCAGTACTTC.

The genes are TRBV5-1 and TRBJ2-1, with D possibly TRBD2 on 6 matching bases. The germline V and J ends were trimmed by 4 bases and 3 bases, with 14 bases remaining between them. CDR1 is SGHRS and CDR2 is YFSETQ in the germline V gene. This CDR3 contains 15 residues. Written as DNA, the CDR3 is TGCGCCAGCAGCCCGGACGGTAGCGGCTACAATGAGCAGTTCTTC. Amino acids: CASSPDGSGYNEQFF.

The chain uses TRBV6-1 and TRBJ1-6, with 9 bases that match TRBD1. The CDR3 is 16 amino acids. From germline, CDR1 is MNHNS and CDR2 SASEGT. J gave up 7 bases and V 3 bases, and 7 bases lay outside the gene matches. For the CDR3, the DNA is TGTGCCAGCAGTGATGGACAGGGGATACCAAATTCACCCCTCCACTTT. This codes for CASSDGQGIPNSPLHF.

The chain carries TRBV4-3 and TRBJ2-2, with D maybe TRBD2 (6 bases). CDR1 is LGHNA, CDR2 YSLEER, per germline. This CDR3 has 15 amino acids. Trimming pared 1 base from V and 7 bases from J, leaving 13 bases between. CDR3 DNA: TGCGCCAGCAGCCAAGTGTTGGGAGGCAACGGGGAGCTGTTTTTT. The encoded protein is CASSQVLGGNGELFF.

This clone was seen more than once but under ten times. The chain carries TRBV19 and TRBJ1-4; tentative D call: TRBD1 (6 bases). The CDR3 sequence is 14 residues long. The V gene's germline CDR1 is LNHDA and CDR2 SQIVND (reference sequence). V was shortened by 1 base and J by 8 bases, with 11 bases between the two germline ends. CDR3 coding DNA: TGTGCCAGTAGTATAGCAGGGGAGCCCGAAAAACTGTTTTTT. Protein sequence: CASSIAGEPEKLFF.

V and J are TRBV19 and TRBJ2-1, with D perhaps matching TRBD1 (5 bases). The CDR3 loop spans 16 amino acids. Trimming left V 1 base short and J 4 bases short, with 14 bases between. Looked up from germline, CDR1 is LNHDA and CDR2 is SQIVND (reference sequence). CDR3 residues: CASSIGGVSSYNEQFF. The DNA for the CDR3 is TGTGCCAGTAGTATAGGGGGCGTAAGTTCGTACAATGAGCAGTTCTTC. The full variable domain, its missing parts supplied by reference TRBV19 and TRBJ2-1, is DGGITQSPKYLFRKEGQNVTLSCEQNLNHDAMYWYRQDPGQGLRLIYYSQIVNDFQKGDIAEGYSVSREKKESFPLTVTSAQKNPTAFYLCASSIGGVSSYNEQFFGPGTRLTVL.

This chain links TRBV18 with TRBJ2-7; no firm D call. CDR1 and CDR2 from the germline V gene are KGHSH and LQKENI. The CDR3 covers 11 residues. Trimming cost V 6 bases and J 1 base, with 4 bases left between them. In DNA, the CDR3 is TGTGCCAGCTCGTCTTCCTACGAGCAGTACTTC. This codes for CASSSSYEQYF.

The rearrangement uses TRBV27 and TRBJ2-7; a weak D match, TRBD1 (6 bases). Trimming removed 2 bases from V and 0 bases from J, with 11 bases in between. CDR1 and CDR2 from the germline V gene are MNHEY and SMNVEV (reference sequence). The length of the CDR3 is 15 residues. For the CDR3, the DNA is TGTGCCAGCAGTTTAAGGACAGTAAGCTCCTACGAGCAGTACTTC. Its translation is CASSLRTVSSYEQYF.

J is TRBJ2-1 and V is TRBV5-4; 10 bases are a match to TRBD2. Per germline, CDR1 SGHNT and CDR2 YYREEE (reference sequence). The CDR3 is 15 residues long. V was clipped by 0 bases and J by 8 bases; unmatched bases: 5. The CDR3 sequence is CASSLETSGQDEQFF. The CDR3 DNA reads as TGTGCCAGCAGCTTGGAGACTAGCGGGCAGGATGAGCAGTTCTTC.

This clone occurred once. The chain carries TRBV9 and TRBJ2-7, with D perhaps TRBD1 (5 bases). Per the germline V gene, CDR1 is SGDLS and CDR2 is YYNGEE. V was clipped by 3 bases and J by 3 bases, with 13 bases between them. CDR3 size: 14 residues. Written as DNA, the CDR3 is TGTGCCAGCAGCGCACGGACAAGTGGCTACGAGCAGTACTTC. Its translation is CASSARTSGYEQYF.

V gene TRBV7-6 combines with J gene TRBJ2-2; 14 bases line up with TRBD2. CDR1 and CDR2 (germline): SGHVS, FNYEAQ. There are 19 residues in the CDR3. The V segment lost 5 bases and the J segment 1 base; nucleotides outside the gene matches: 9. In DNA form, the CDR3 reads TGTGCCAGCAGCCCCACCGGGACTAGCGGGAGTGGGAACACCGGGGAGCTGTTTTTT. Translating it yields CASSPTGTSGSGNTGELFF.